One sample yielded the 16 T cell receptor beta chains listed below, sequenced in a study of T cells in localized non-small cell lung cancer. The data were produced by immunoSEQ multiplex PCR, yet TCRdb's version contains in-frame clones alone and is incomplete. The table lists 40,000 to 60,000 clones, 81% of them singletons. The input for sequencing was peripheral blood mononuclear cells, taken before any cancer treatment. The source of these receptors is a man aged 40 to 69 with stage III lung adenocarcinoma.

The rearrangement uses TRBV6-6 and TRBJ1-2, with no clear D. V gave up 5 bases and J gave up 7 bases, with 11 bases separating them. Germline loops: CDR1 MNHNY, CDR2 SVGAGI (reference sequence). The CDR3 runs 12 residues. CDR3 in amino acids: CASSRGPAGYTF. The CDR3 coding sequence is TGTGCCAGCAGTCGTGGGCCGGCTGGCTACACCTTC.

The chain combines TRBV5-1 with TRBJ2-1, with TRBD1 matching 10 bases. The CDR3 extends over 20 amino acids. Germline CDR1 reads SGHRS; CDR2 reads YFSETQ. J lost 3 bases, V lost 0 bases, and 15 bases had no gene match. CDR3 in amino acids: CASSLVGTGERIGVYNEQFF. The CDR3 region has the DNA TGCGCCAGCAGCTTGGTTGGGACAGGGGAGCGTATTGGGGTCTACAATGAGCAGTTCTTC.

The chain couples TRBV6-1 to TRBJ1-5; 7 bases fit TRBD1. The CDR3 has 15 amino acids. V trimming: 3 bases; J trimming: 2 bases; junction bases outside the gene matches: 4. From germline, CDR1 is MNHNS and CDR2 SASEGT. CDR3 in amino acids: CASSDRQGGNQPQHF. The CDR3 nucleotides are TGTGCCAGCAGTGATCGGCAGGGGGGCAATCAGCCCCAGCATTTT.

This chain links TRBV18 with TRBJ2-5; D is uncertain. Germline assignment: CDR1 KGHSH and CDR2 LQKENI. Trimming removed 2 bases at V and 5 bases at J, with 9 bases between. The CDR3 runs to 13 residues. DNA of the CDR3: TGTGCCAGCTCACCAGGGGTCCGGGAGACCCAGTACTTC. Residues: CASSPGVRETQYF.

Worth noting for this clone: The CDR3 does not close with the conserved phenylalanine or tryptophan, likely indicating a read error. This chain connects TRBV14 to TRBJ1-6; a possible D gene is TRBD1 (5 bases). The CDR3 sequence is 15 residues long. Germline V CDR1 and CDR2: SGHDN, FVKESK. The V end was cut by 1 base, the J end by 11 bases, with 15 bases between. Here the CDR3 DNA reads TGTGCCAGCAGCCAAGTAACCGGGGCCACGGCACCCCTCCACCTT. Translating gives CASSQVTGATAPLHL.

V and J are TRBV9 and TRBJ2-1, with 9 bases aligning to TRBD2. CDR1 is SGDLS and CDR2 is YYNGEE in the germline V gene. The V and J ends lost 3 bases and 7 bases, in that order; junction bases with no gene match: 11. The CDR3 is made up of 16 amino acids. The CDR3 DNA reads TGTGCCAGCAGCGCAGGAGCGGGGGGCGGCGGGAATGAGCAGTTCTTC. Its translation: CASSAGAGGGGNEQFF.

The chain recombines TRBV4-1 with TRBJ2-7; the match to TRBD2 covers 9 bases. V gave up 0 bases and J gave up 3 bases; unmatched junction bases: 0. Germline assignment: CDR1 MGHRA and CDR2 YSYEKL. CDR3 length: 14 amino acids. CDR3 DNA sequence: TGCGCCAGCAGCCAAGATAGCGGGGGCTACGAGCAGTACTTC. Protein product: CASSQDSGGYEQYF.

The chain recombines TRBV19 with TRBJ2-2; D might be TRBD2 (5 bases). The germline gives CDR1 LNHDA, CDR2 SQIVND (reference sequence). The CDR3 is made up of 14 amino acids. V gave up 3 bases and J gave up 1 base, with 6 bases separating them. As DNA, the CDR3 is TGTGCCAGTAGTATCGGACTGAACACCGGGGAGCTGTTTTTT. Its translation: CASSIGLNTGELFF. The full variable domain, with the rest looked up from reference TRBV19 and TRBJ2-2, is DGGITQSPKYLFRKEGQNVTLSCEQNLNHDAMYWYRQDPGQGLRLIYYSQIVNDFQKGDIAEGYSVSREKKESFPLTVTSAQKNPTAFYLCASSIGLNTGELFFGEGSRLTVL.

This chain's CDR3 is CASSLAGSSGYTGELFF. The CDR3 nucleotides are TGCGCCAGCAGCTTGGCCGGGTCTAGCGGTTACACCGGGGAGCTGTTTTTT. This chain links TRBV5-1 with TRBJ2-2; 7 bases agree with TRBD2. Losses at the gene ends were 0 bases for V and 3 bases for J; bases not matched to a gene: 8. The CDR3 consists of 17 residues. Germline V lookup: CDR1 SGHRS, CDR2 YFSETQ.

This chain joins TRBV6-5 and TRBJ2-7; possible D gene TRBD1, 5 bases. This CDR3 contains 13 residues. V lost 0 bases and J 4 bases, leaving 7 bases between the germline ends. Looked up from germline, CDR1 is MNHEY and CDR2 is SVGAGI. Here the CDR3 reads CASSYSQGYEQYF. CDR3 in DNA: TGTGCCAGCAGTTACTCGCAGGGTTACGAGCAGTACTTC.

V and J are TRBV6-1 and TRBJ2-3; D possibly uses TRBD1 or TRBD2 (7 bases each). The CDR3 length is 13 residues. Trimming took off 5 bases at V and 6 bases at J, with 12 bases between the two ends. Per germline, CDR1 MNHNS and CDR2 SASEGT. The CDR3 here is CASSNQGGDTQYF. In nucleotides, the CDR3 is TGTGCCAGCAGTAACCAGGGGGGGGATACGCAGTATTTT.

The genes are TRBV5-1 and TRBJ1-1; possible D gene TRBD1, 5 bases. V was shortened by 0 bases and J by 7 bases, with 19 bases between the two germline ends. The CDR3 is made up of 16 amino acids. Germline V gives CDR1 SGHRS, CDR2 YFSETQ. This CDR3 reads CASSLASIDTDIEAFF. CDR3 nucleotides: TGCGCCAGCAGCTTGGCTTCTATAGACACGGACATTGAAGCTTTCTTT. Filled out from reference TRBV5-1 and TRBJ1-1, the complete variable domain reads KAGVTQTPRYLIKTRGQQVTLSCSPISGHRSVSWYQQTPGQGLQFLFEYFSETQRNKGNFPGRFSGRQFSNSRSEMNVSTLELGDSALYLCASSLASIDTDIEAFFGQGTRLTVV.

A word on this clone: The identical CDR3 is also encoded by other nucleotide sequences in the sample. The chain uses TRBV13 and TRBJ2-7, with D maybe TRBD2 (6 bases). This CDR3 comprises 13 residues. V was clipped by 5 bases and J by 3 bases, with 11 bases between them. Germline V gene data show CDR1 as PRHDT and CDR2 as FYEKMQ (reference sequence). CDR3 nucleotide sequence: TGTGCCAGCAGCGTGGGACTTCGCTACGAGCAGTACTTC. This translates into CASSVGLRYEQYF.

This clone appeared once. This chain joins TRBV30 and TRBJ1-6, with D hard to call. The V gene lost 0 bases and the J gene lost 8 bases, with 5 bases spanning the gap. The CDR3 is 12 residues long. The germline gives CDR1 GTSNPN, CDR2 SVGIG (reference sequence). CDR3 DNA: TGTGCCTGGAGTGTAGGATATTCACCCCTCCACTTT. Residues: CAWSVGYSPLHF.

The chain joins TRBV25-1 to TRBJ2-3; D is uncertain. This CDR3 is built from 11 residues. CDR1 and CDR2 (germline): MGHDK, SYGVNS. Trimming removed 4 bases at V and 3 bases at J, with 2 bases between. The CDR3 spells CASSATDTQYF. The CDR3, as DNA: TGTGCCAGCAGTGCAACAGATACGCAGTATTTT.

The rearrangement joins TRBV15 to TRBJ2-4; 8 bases line up with TRBD1. The V and J ends lost 5 bases and 4 bases, in that order; junction bases with no gene match: 4. The CDR3 consists of 14 residues. Germline V CDR1 and CDR2: LNHNV, YYDKDF (reference sequence). CDR3: CATSGRTGKNIQYF. The DNA for the CDR3 is TGTGCCACCAGCGGTAGGACAGGGAAAAACATTCAGTACTTC.